The 27 T cell receptor beta chains given below trace back to one sample, sequenced in a study of T cell responses to AZD1222 COVID-19 vaccine. Profiling relied on immunoSEQ multiplex PCR, and the TCRdb table lists in-frame clones only, not all of them. The sample has about 120,000 clones, 85% to 95% seen once. The sample here was peripheral blood, taken on day 0 of AZD1222 vaccination. Every receptor here comes from an adult in good health.

This clone appeared a single time. The chain is built from TRBV27 and TRBJ2-1, with D unclear. V gave up 5 bases and J gave up 2 bases, with 10 bases separating them. Germline CDR1 reads MNHEY; CDR2 reads SMNVEV (reference sequence). This CDR3 has 14 amino acids. This CDR3 is CASSPDLPYNEQFF. The DNA for the CDR3 is TGTGCCAGCAGTCCGGACCTCCCCTACAATGAGCAGTTCTTC.

The chain recombines TRBV28 with TRBJ1-1; D not certain. CDR1 is MDHEN, CDR2 SYDVKM, per germline. Trimming took 10 bases from V and 5 from J, leaving 14 bases between them. This CDR3 region has 12 residues. The CDR3 loop reads CATGEIGTEAFF. The CDR3 region has the DNA TGTGCCACCGGGGAGATTGGAACTGAAGCTTTCTTT.

V is TRBV29-1 and J is TRBJ2-1; 12 nucleotides align to TRBD2. Trimming removed 6 bases from V and 7 bases from J; junction bases left unmatched: 10. CDR1 and CDR2 (germline): SQVTM, ANQGSEA. CDR3 length equals 15 residues. Here the CDR3 DNA reads TGCAGCGTGGAGCCGACTAGCGGGAGTGGGAATGAGCAGTTCTTC. This translates into CSVEPTSGSGNEQFF.

This clone appeared a few times. The rearrangement links TRBV28 to TRBJ2-7; 8 nucleotides agree with TRBD2. Unmatched junction bases numbered 10, after V lost 6 bases and J lost 3 bases. The germline CDR1 and CDR2 sequences are MDHEN and SYDVKM. This CDR3 has 15 amino acids. The CDR3 loop reads CASSSPSGRVYEQYF. CDR3 sequence (DNA): TGTGCCAGCAGCTCCCCATCCGGGAGGGTCTACGAGCAGTACTTC.

This clone was found a few times. The chain uses TRBV6-1 and TRBJ1-3, with D unclear. Trimming cost V 2 bases and J 8 bases, with 10 bases left between them. The germline CDR1 and CDR2 sequences are MNHNS and SASEGT. This CDR3 spans 13 amino acids. DNA for the CDR3: TGTGCCAGCAGTGAATATGCGCGGGACACCATATATTTT. Translation: CASSEYARDTIYF.

The chain recombines TRBV7-3 with TRBJ1-1; tentatively, D is TRBD1 (5 bases). V gave up 6 bases and J gave up 5 bases, with 19 bases separating them. CDR1 and CDR2 from the germline V gene are SGHTA and FQGTGA. This CDR3 region has 15 residues. Written as DNA, the CDR3 is TGTGCCAGCAGTTCCGGTCGGGGGGAGGATACTGAAGCTTTCTTT. Protein product: CASSSGRGEDTEAFF.

The CDR3 DNA follows: TGTGCCAGCAGCCGGGACAGGGCGACCTACGAGCAGTACTTC. It encodes CASSRDRATYEQYF. The chain joins TRBV11-2 to TRBJ2-7; TRBD1 matches at 9 bases. The germline gives CDR1 SGHAT, CDR2 FQNNGV. V gave up 5 bases and J gave up 2 bases; unmatched junction bases: 4. The length of the CDR3 is 14 residues.

V usage is TRBV28 and J usage is TRBJ2-7, with TRBD2 as a possible D gene (6 bases). Germline V gene lookup returns CDR1 MDHEN and CDR2 SYDVKM. V was cut by 2 bases and J by 1 base, with 12 bases left in between. This CDR3 is 15 amino acids long. The CDR3: CASSLVEGGSYEQYF. In DNA, the CDR3 is TGTGCCAGCAGTTTAGTGGAGGGAGGTTCCTACGAGCAGTACTTC.

The V gene is TRBV11-2, the J gene TRBJ1-2, with D uncertain. The CDR3 is 13 residues long. The germline V gene has CDR1 SGHAT and CDR2 FQNNGV. Trimming took off 10 bases at V and 0 bases at J, with 12 bases between the two ends. The CDR3 nucleotides are TGTGCCACTCGGTCGTGGGCTAACTATGGCTACACCTTC. Translating it yields CATRSWANYGYTF.

The chain has TRBV21-1 and TRBJ1-2; the table assigns TRBD1, which was not confirmed against the DNA. TRBV21-1 is marked as a pseudogene. The CDR3 covers 14 residues. CDR3 coding DNA: TGTGCCAGCAGCAAAGCACCAGAGACAAGCGGCTACACCTTC. This translates into CASSKAPETSGYTF.

This CDR3 is CASSKTGPGYGYTF. Written as DNA, the CDR3 is TGTGCCAGCAGTAAGACAGGGCCAGGCTATGGCTACACCTTC. This chain connects TRBV6-5 to TRBJ1-2; 7 positions agree with TRBD1. J was trimmed by 4 bases and V by 5 bases; bases with no gene match: 7. There are 14 residues in the CDR3. CDR1 is MNHEY, CDR2 SVGAGI, per germline.

V is TRBV3-1 (or the pseudogene TRBV3-2) and J is TRBJ1-2; 7 bases map to TRBD1. Germline CDR1 LGHDT, CDR2 YNNKEL (reference sequence). This CDR3 is 14 amino acids long. The V and J ends lost 4 bases and 5 bases, in that order; junction bases with no gene match: 7. CDR3 DNA sequence: TGTGCCAGCAGCCTTCCGGGACAGATTTATGGCTACACCTTC. It encodes CASSLPGQIYGYTF.

V usage is TRBV7-9 and J usage is TRBJ2-1, with 12 bases lining up with TRBD2. The germline V gene encodes CDR1 SEHNR and CDR2 FQNEAQ (reference sequence). This CDR3 region has 15 residues. V dropped 5 bases and J dropped 6; count of bases not matched to a gene: 5. This CDR3 is CASSAELAGGNEQFF. The CDR3 nucleotides read TGTGCCAGCAGCGCCGAACTAGCGGGAGGCAATGAGCAGTTCTTC.

Remarks on this clone: Compared with germline, one end of the junction differs, possibly owing to a read error. V is TRBV7-7 and J is TRBJ2-2, with a weak D call TRBD2 (5 bases). There are 15 residues in the CDR3. CDR1 and CDR2 (germline): SSHAT, FNYEAQ (reference sequence). The CDR3 reads CASSSTGKGTGELFF. The CDR3 region has the DNA TGTGCTAGCAGCTCGACGGGGAAGGGAACCGGGGAGCTGTTTTTT.

The J gene is TRBJ1-1, the V gene TRBV7-9; tentative D call: TRBD1 (6 bases). This CDR3 is built from 14 residues. V lost 5 bases and J 4 bases, leaving 14 bases between the germline ends. From germline, CDR1 is SEHNR and CDR2 FQNEAQ (reference sequence). CDR3 in amino acids: CASSPYGGVTEAFF. The CDR3 DNA is TGTGCCAGCAGCCCTTACGGGGGCGTCACTGAAGCTTTCTTT.

The chain recombines TRBV7-3 with TRBJ1-1, with D hard to call. Trimming took off 3 bases at V and 1 base at J, with 3 bases between the two ends. Germline V gene lookup returns CDR1 SGHTA and CDR2 FQGTGA. This CDR3 is built from 12 residues. CDR3 loop: CASSFGNTEAFF. CDR3 in DNA: TGTGCCAGCAGCTTTGGGAACACTGAAGCTTTCTTT.

In the case of this clone: At one of its ends the junction is not consistent with the germline gene, which may arise from a read error. The CDR3 nucleotides read TGTGCTAGCAGCCGCGGACTAGCGGGAGCGGCGGATACGCAGTATTTT. It encodes CASSRGLAGAADTQYF. J is TRBJ2-3 and V is TRBV7-7; TRBD2 matches at 13 bases. The CDR3 covers 16 residues. The germline CDR1 and CDR2 sequences are SSHAT and FNYEAQ (reference sequence).

V and J are TRBV19 and TRBJ2-2; 7 bases fit TRBD2. This CDR3 has 16 residues. Unmatched junction bases numbered 12, after V lost 5 bases and J lost 6 bases. Germline CDR1 reads LNHDA; CDR2 reads SQIVND (reference sequence). The chain's CDR3 is CASSPIRGRASGELFF. The DNA of the CDR3 is TGTGCCAGTAGTCCCATCCGAGGGAGGGCCTCCGGGGAGCTGTTTTTT.

This clone appeared once. The chain carries TRBV18 and TRBJ2-1; D ambiguous. Germline CDR1 KGHSH, CDR2 LQKENI. This CDR3 has 15 residues. Trimming left V 2 bases short and J 0 bases short, with 8 bases between. CDR3 protein: CASSPALSSYNEQFF. The CDR3 nucleotides read TGTGCCAGCTCACCAGCACTTAGCTCCTACAATGAGCAGTTCTTC.

The genes are TRBV28 and TRBJ2-1; D is undetermined. Germline CDR1 MDHEN, CDR2 SYDVKM. Trimming left V 5 bases short and J 15 bases short, with 17 bases between. CDR3 size: 12 residues. Written as DNA, the CDR3 is TGTGCCAGCAGTCCTGGGTCTCCGAAGCCGTTCTTC. As protein: CASSPGSPKPFF.

This clone was counted a single time. The chain employs TRBV2 and TRBJ2-5; D is undetermined. Trimming took off 4 bases at V and 0 bases at J, with 6 bases between the two ends. The CDR3 contains 13 residues. Germline V gives CDR1 SNHLY, CDR2 FYNNEI. The CDR3 is CASSAAYQETQYF. CDR3 in DNA: TGTGCCAGCAGTGCAGCTTACCAAGAGACCCAGTACTTC.

This clone has only one observation. The chain has TRBV28 and TRBJ2-1; 7 bases are a match to TRBD2. V was pared by 6 bases and J by 13 bases, with 6 bases of the junction left unmatched. The CDR3 runs 11 residues. Germline V gene sequence: CDR1 MDHEN, CDR2 SYDVKM. The CDR3 region is CASSRPGLQFF. The CDR3 nucleotides are TGTGCCAGCAGCCGTCCGGGACTACAGTTCTTC. The entire variable domain, with the rest obtained from reference TRBV28 and TRBJ2-1, is as follows: DVKVTQSSRYLVKRTGEKVFLECVQDMDHENMFWYRQDPGLGLRLIYFSYDVKMKEKGDIPEGYSVSREKKERFSLILESASTNQTSMYLCASSRPGLQFFGPGTRLTVL.

The gene calls are TRBV7-9 and TRBJ1-5, with 7 bases lining up with TRBD1. With V trimmed by 4 bases and J by 5 bases, 8 bases remained unmatched. The CDR3 runs to 15 residues. CDR1 and CDR2 (germline): SEHNR, FQNEAQ (reference sequence). This CDR3 reads CASSSTGAGDQPQHF. The CDR3 DNA reads TGTGCCAGCAGCTCAACAGGGGCCGGGGATCAGCCCCAGCATTTT.

The J gene is TRBJ2-1, the V gene TRBV28; 8 bases line up with TRBD2. CDR1 MDHEN and CDR2 SYDVKM come from the germline V gene. The junction had 4 bases not matched to a gene; V was cut back by 8 bases and J by 7 bases. The CDR3 length is 12 residues. The CDR3 here is CASQGTRNEQFF. The CDR3 coding sequence is TGTGCCAGCCAAGGGACTAGAAATGAGCAGTTCTTC.

This chain uses TRBV29-1 with TRBJ2-1; 14 bases are shared with TRBD2. CDR1 is SQVTM, CDR2 ANQGSEA, per germline. Trimming took 4 bases from V and 7 from J; bases not matched to a gene: 3. The CDR3 is 14 residues long. CDR3 sequence reads: CSVGLAGGPNEQFF. CDR3 bases: TGCAGCGTTGGACTAGCGGGAGGGCCAAATGAGCAGTTCTTC.

The chain couples TRBV7-8 to TRBJ2-1; D may be TRBD2 (5 bases). The CDR3 runs to 11 residues. Trimming shortened V by 11 bases and J by 6 bases, and 11 bases separated the two germline ends. Looked up from germline, CDR1 is SGHVS and CDR2 is FQNEAQ. The CDR3 DNA follows: TGTGCCGGAACACGGGGCAATGAGCAGTTCTTC. This codes for CAGTRGNEQFF.

This clone was observed once. The V gene is TRBV5-4, the J gene TRBJ2-1; D is possibly TRBD1 (5 bases). Germline V CDR1 and CDR2: SGHNT, YYREEE (reference sequence). The CDR3 is made up of 18 amino acids. V was clipped by 0 bases and J by 0 bases, with 16 bases between them. CDR3 in DNA: TGTGCCAGCAGCTTGGATTTAGGGGTAGCTAGCTCCTACAATGAGCAGTTCTTC. Encoded protein: CASSLDLGVASSYNEQFF.